The rows below give T cell receptor beta chains drawn from one sample of a study of siplizumab effects on memory and regulatory T cells. TCRdb keeps only in-frame clones here, not all; method: immunoSEQ multiplex PCR. Among approximately 46,000 clones listed, nearly 95% were seen once. The sequenced material came from CD8+ T cells sorted from blood. These receptors all stem from a human donor in good health. Both conserved end residues are part of each CDR3. A D gene is named only where the DNA matches it firmly. Size is omitted from some rows. Given values are once, few, many or a class for expanded clones.

CASSSYRGGELFF	TGTGCCAGCAGTTCCTACAGGGGCGGGGAGCTGTTTTTT	TRBD1	TRBV27	TRBJ2-2	.
CASSLLLGEAFF	TGTGCCAGCAGCTTGTTGCTCGGTGAAGCTTTCTTT	.	TRBV5-4	TRBJ1-1	.
CASSLTETQYF	TGTGCCAGCAGTTTGACAGAGACCCAGTACTTC	.	TRBV27	TRBJ2-5	.
CASSENRGRYETQYF	TGTGCCAGCAGTGAAAACAGGGGTCGATACGAGACCCAGTACTTC	TRBD1	TRBV6-1	TRBJ2-5	.
CASSYLLGEGYGYTF	TGTGCCAGCAGTTACCTACTCGGGGAGGGCTATGGCTACACCTTC	.	TRBV6-5	TRBJ1-2	.
CASSLNRVGQGYGYTF	TGTGCCAGCAGCTTAAATCGGGTAGGACAGGGATATGGCTACACCTTC	TRBD1	TRBV7-8	TRBJ1-2	once
CASSQRVTGGANEQYF	TGTGCCAGCAGCCAAAGGGTGACAGGGGGCGCGAACGAGCAGTACTTC	TRBD1	TRBV11-1	TRBJ2-7	.
CASSLRWGTSTYEQYF	TGTGCCAGCAGCCTCCGTTGGGGGACAAGTACCTACGAGCAGTACTTC	.	TRBV28	TRBJ2-7	.
CASSDRGNGYTF	TGTGCCAGCAGTGACAGGGGGAATGGCTACACCTTC	.	TRBV6-4	TRBJ1-2	.
CASSLFFGGNQPQHF	TGTGCCAGCAGTTTATTTTTCGGGGGCAATCAGCCCCAGCATTTT	.	TRBV27	TRBJ1-5	.
CASGFVAGGSGELFF	TGTGCTAGTGGTTTCGTAGCGGGAGGTTCCGGGGAGCTGTTTTTT	TRBD2	TRBV12-5	TRBJ2-2	.
CASGDKGHYQPQHF	TGTGCCAGTGGGGACAAGGGTCATTATCAGCCCCAGCATTTT	.	TRBV19	TRBJ1-5	.
CSVRTDLNTYEQYF	TGCAGCGTCAGGACGGATCTGAATACCTACGAGCAGTACTTC	.	TRBV29-1	TRBJ2-7	.
CASSRLANTDTQYF	TGTGCCAGCAGCCGACTAGCTAACACAGATACGCAGTATTTT	TRBD2	TRBV7-9	TRBJ2-3	medium-sized
CASSPGQVIVHEQYF	TGTGCCAGCAGCCCCGGACAGGTTATCGTCCACGAGCAGTACTTC	TRBD1	TRBV6-5	TRBJ2-7	.
CASSQGVIGDLEAFF	TGTGCCAGCAGCCAAGGTGTGATCGGGGACCTTGAAGCTTTCTTT	.	TRBV14	TRBJ1-1	.
CASSLSAGASSYNEQFF	TGTGCCAGCAGCTTATCAGCGGGAGCAAGCTCCTACAATGAGCAGTTCTTC	TRBD2	TRBV7-2	TRBJ2-1	once
CASSPFPGNEQFF	TGTGCCAGCAGTCCTTTTCCCGGCAATGAGCAGTTCTTC	.	TRBV9	TRBJ2-1	.
CASSSHRDSYYGYTF	TGTGCCAGCAGTTCGCACCGGGACAGCTACTATGGCTACACCTTC	TRBD1	TRBV28	TRBJ1-2	.
CASSRIGAPNTEAFF	TGTGCCAGCAGCCGGATTGGGGCCCCTAACACTGAAGCTTTCTTT	.	TRBV7-2	TRBJ1-1	.
CASSFAGGSYEQYF	TGCGCCAGCAGTTTTGCGGGAGGGTCCTACGAGCAGTACTTC	TRBD2	TRBV4-1	TRBJ2-7	.
CASSFRTGADTQYF	TGCGCCAGCAGCTTCCGGACAGGGGCAGATACGCAGTATTTT	TRBD1	TRBV5-1	TRBJ2-3	.
CASRLGLAGVYYEQYF	TGTGCCAGCAGACTCGGACTAGCGGGAGTTTACTACGAGCAGTACTTC	TRBD2	TRBV11-2	TRBJ2-7	few
CASSQVGTGDEQYF	TGCGCCAGCAGCCAAGTTGGGACAGGGGACGAGCAGTACTTC	TRBD1	TRBV4-1	TRBJ2-7	.
CASSSRDRSYEQYF	TGTGCCAGCAGTTCTCGGGACAGATCCTACGAGCAGTACTTC	TRBD1	TRBV6-5	TRBJ2-7	.
CASSLEFGAPYEQYF	TGCGCCAGCAGCTTGGAGTTCGGGGCGCCCTACGAGCAGTACTTC	.	TRBV5-1	TRBJ2-7	.
CASNLAGGIYEQYF	TGTGCCAGCAATCTAGCGGGAGGGATCTACGAGCAGTACTTC	TRBD2	TRBV28	TRBJ2-7	.
CASSYDIVTF	TGTGCCAGCAGTTATGACATCGTCACCTTC	.	TRBV7-9	TRBJ1-2	.
CASTEFEGEYEQYF	TGTGCCAGCACGGAGTTCGAGGGAGAGTACGAGCAGTACTTC	.	TRBV6-6	TRBJ2-7	.
CASSPSPIGTPSYNEQFF	TGTGCCAGCTCCCCCTCCCCTATTGGGACACCTTCCTACAATGAGCAGTTCTTC	.	TRBV18	TRBJ2-1	.
CASSYAADPYEQYF	TGTGCCAGCAGTTACGCGGCAGATCCCTACGAGCAGTACTTC	.	TRBV6-5	TRBJ2-7	.
CASSFNTGTDTQYF	TGTGCCAGCAGCTTTAATACCGGCACAGATACGCAGTATTTT	.	TRBV7-9	TRBJ2-3	.
CASIQGAWETQYF	TGTGCCAGCATCCAGGGGGCCTGGGAGACCCAGTACTTC	TRBD1	TRBV28	TRBJ2-5	.
CAISEGLAGAPKNIQYF	TGTGCCATCAGTGAGGGACTAGCGGGAGCTCCCAAAAACATTCAGTACTTC	TRBD2	TRBV10-3	TRBJ2-4	.
CASSLRAGWAGELFF	TGTGCCAGCAGCCTCCGAGCGGGGTGGGCCGGGGAGCTGTTTTTT	TRBD2	TRBV28	TRBJ2-2	.
CASSLETDRNQPQHF	TGTGCCAGCAGCTTGGAAACGGATCGCAATCAGCCCCAGCATTTT	.	TRBV5-6	TRBJ1-5	.
CASSPRTSRVRDTQYF	TGTGCCAGCAGTCCCAGGACTAGCCGGGTGAGAGATACGCAGTATTTT	TRBD2	TRBV27	TRBJ2-3	.
CASSVRLAGVSDTQYF	TGTGCCAGCAGCGTCAGACTAGCGGGAGTCTCAGATACGCAGTATTTT	TRBD2	TRBV2	TRBJ2-3	once
CASSLSLAGGTDTQYF	TGTGCCAGCAGCCTAAGTCTAGCGGGAGGGACAGATACGCAGTATTTT	TRBD2	TRBV7-6	TRBJ2-3	.
CASSPQLGEETQYF	TGCGCCAGCAGCCCTCAATTGGGGGAAGAGACGCAGTATTTT	.	TRBV4-1	TRBJ2-3	.
CSVGGVDGYTF	TGCAGCGTTGGGGGTGTCGATGGCTACACCTTC	.	TRBV29-1	TRBJ1-2	.
CSVRDTEAFF	TGCAGCGTGCGTGACACTGAAGCTTTCTTT	.	TRBV29-1	TRBJ1-1	once
CASSDGTGSNEQFF	TGTGCCAGCAGTGACGGGACAGGGTCGAATGAGCAGTTCTTC	TRBD1	TRBV6-5	TRBJ2-1	.
CASRSVHQREAFF	TGTGCCAGCAGATCCGTCCATCAACGTGAAGCTTTCTTT	.	TRBV28	TRBJ1-1	.
CASSQDVIRGAYNEQFF	TGCGCCAGCAGCCAAGACGTGATTCGGGGGGCCTACAATGAGCAGTTCTTC	TRBD2	TRBV4-1	TRBJ2-1	once
CASSLTNYNEQFF	TGTGCCAGCAGCTTAACCAACTACAATGAGCAGTTCTTC	.	TRBV11-2	TRBJ2-1	.
CSARVSAEAFF	TGCAGTGCTAGAGTCTCGGCTGAAGCTTTCTTT	.	TRBV20-1	TRBJ1-1	.
CASSLTWRGSGNTIYF	TGTGCCAGCAGCTTAACATGGAGAGGGTCTGGAAACACCATATATTTT	.	TRBV7-9	TRBJ1-3	.
CASSVGSGGIYGYTF	TGTGCCAGCAGCGTAGGTTCGGGGGGGATCTATGGCTACACCTTC	.	TRBV9	TRBJ1-2	once
CASSERWGYTF	TGTGCCAGCAGCGAACGTTGGGGCTACACCTTC	.	TRBV11-2	TRBJ1-2	.
CASSPRSVNTEAFF	TGTGCCAGCAGCCCTCGTTCGGTGAACACTGAAGCTTTCTTT	.	TRBV7-9	TRBJ1-1	.
CASSLGQGTFSHLYEQYF	TGTGCCAGCAGCCTGGGACAGGGTACCTTCTCGCACCTTTACGAGCAGTACTTC	TRBD1	TRBV5-4	TRBJ2-7	.
CASSLSQGTGNIQYF	TGTGCCAGCAGTTTATCGCAGGGAACGGGTAACATTCAGTACTTC	.	TRBV27	TRBJ2-4	.